Below are 5 T cell receptor beta chains sequenced from a single sample in a study of shared clonotypes between healthy human individuals. Repertoires were generated with immunoSEQ multiplex PCR, while TCRdb's copy carries only in-frame clones and drops some. Of around 1.9 million clones listed, around 93% were seen once; the top ten hold around 1.7%. Naive CD8 cells, CD45RO-negative and positively selected for CCR7, excluded terminally differentiated effector memory CD45RA+ cells. Material: naive CD8+ T cells from PBMCs. These receptors originate from a young man in good health. Some clones in this sample may be carry-over from other donors' samples.

The chain employs TRBV29-1 and TRBJ2-7, with 13 bases lining up with TRBD2. There are 14 residues in the CDR3. J was trimmed by 1 base and V by 5 bases; bases with no gene match: 2. Germline CDR1 reads SQVTM; CDR2 reads ANQGSEA. The CDR3 DNA reads as TGCAGCGTTCTGGGACTAGCGGGATCCTACGAGCAGTACTTC. Its translation: CSVLGLAGSYEQYF.

This clone was seen once. Other DNA sequences from this sample encode an identical CDR3 as well. For the CDR3, the DNA is TGTGCCAGCAGCTTGGCTTCTGGAAACACCATATATTTT. Translated: CASSLASGNTIYF. The chain carries TRBV5-6 and TRBJ1-3; D not certain. V was cut by 0 bases and J by 1 base, with 2 bases left in between. CDR1 and CDR2 from the germline V gene are SGHDT and YYEEEE. The CDR3 runs 13 residues. Full variable domain (missing parts from reference TRBV5-6 and TRBJ1-3): DAGVTQSPTHLIKTRGQQVTLRCSPKSGHDTVSWYQQALGQGPQFIFQYYEEEERQRGNFPDRFSGHQFPNYSSELNVNALLLGDSALYLCASSLASGNTIYFGEGSWLTVV.

This clone was observed once. The J gene is TRBJ2-7, the V gene TRBV29-1, with a weak D call TRBD1 (5 bases). There are 13 residues in the CDR3. Germline CDR1 and CDR2: SQVTM and ANQGSEA. V was trimmed by 7 bases and J by 2 bases, leaving 15 bases between them. CDR3 sequence: CSAVRGATYEQYF. The CDR3 DNA reads TGCAGCGCCGTACGTGGGGCAACCTACGAGCAGTACTTC.

V usage is TRBV14 and J usage is TRBJ2-3; D perhaps matches TRBD1 (5 bases). Germline CDR1 and CDR2: SGHDN and FVKESK. CDR3 size: 13 residues. V was shortened by 4 bases and J by 6 bases, with 11 bases between the two germline ends. The DNA for the CDR3 is TGTGCCAGCAGCCGGGGCCGGACGGATACGCAGTATTTT. Translation: CASSRGRTDTQYF.

The rearrangement joins TRBV6-4 to TRBJ1-1; no reliable D call. This CDR3 is 13 amino acids long. The germline CDR1 and CDR2 sequences are MRHNA and SNTAGT. Trimming left V 6 bases short and J 5 bases short, with 13 bases between. CDR3 residues: CASRRVVGTEAFF. In nucleotides, the CDR3 is TGTGCCAGCAGGAGGGTTGTTGGGACTGAAGCTTTCTTT.